The source of this T cell receptor beta chain is a study of T cells in localized non-small cell lung cancer. Study outcomes and limitations: Tumor trailed uninvolved adjacent lung in T cell clonality, which peaked there. Sequencing involved a lone tumor region, leaving heterogeneity possible. Longer overall survival was linked to higher blood T cell density. Appearance in adjacent lung was seen for a median around 60 of the top 100 tumor clones.

On this clone itself: No antigen is known for it.

Germline V gene sequence: CDR1 SGHKS, CDR2 YYEKEE (reference sequence). The CDR3 runs to 16 residues. V was trimmed by 0 bases and J by 0 bases, leaving 12 bases between them. The assay was immunoSEQ multiplex PCR, and TCRdb's table has in-frame clones only and misses some. The sample lists tens of thousands of clones, 70% to 90% occurring once. Here the sequenced sample was peripheral blood, taken before any cancer treatment. The TCR was taken from a woman aged 18-50 years with stage III lung adenocarcinoma. The chain has TRBV5-5 and TRBJ1-1; D unclear. Here the CDR3 DNA reads TGTGCCAGCAGCTTGGTGGCAGGTGGGATGAACACTGAAGCTTTCTTT. It is translated as CASSLVAGGMNTEAFF.